The 5 T cell receptor beta chains presented below share a single source sample, sequenced in a study of control samples from healthy donors and cancer patients. The repertoire was sequenced with immunoSEQ multiplex PCR; TCRdb's copy has only in-frame clones and lacks some. The sample records about 120,000 clones, around nine tenths being singletons. Sequencing used blood. The receptors were gathered from a man aged 25 to 45 in good health.

This chain joins TRBV30 and TRBJ2-5; D is unclear. V shed 0 bases and J shed 2 bases, with 7 bases lying between them. CDR3 size: 13 residues. The V gene's germline CDR1 is GTSNPN and CDR2 SVGIG (reference sequence). As DNA, the CDR3 is TGTGCCTGGAGTGTACTTCCTCAAGAGACCCAGTACTTC. It yields the protein CAWSVLPQETQYF.

V gene TRBV3-1 (or the pseudogene TRBV3-2) combines with J gene TRBJ2-5; either TRBD1 or TRBD2 may supply D (5 bases each). The germline V and J ends were trimmed by 0 bases and 4 bases, with 9 bases remaining between them. This CDR3 is 14 amino acids long. Germline assignment: CDR1 LGHDT and CDR2 YNNKEL (reference sequence). The CDR3 sequence: CASSQDWGSETQYF. The CDR3 nucleotides are TGTGCCAGCAGCCAAGATTGGGGGTCAGAGACCCAGTACTTC.

This sequence joins TRBV30 and TRBJ2-3, with D unclear. Trimming took off 1 base at V and 3 bases at J, with 14 bases between the two ends. The CDR3 is made up of 15 amino acids. The V gene's germline CDR1 is GTSNPN and CDR2 SVGIG (reference sequence). CDR3 amino acids: CAWSGKARITDTQYF. CDR3 coding DNA: TGTGCCTGGAGTGGGAAAGCTCGGATTACAGATACGCAGTATTTT.

The chain is built from TRBV7-8 and TRBJ1-3, with unresolved D. Germline CDR1 reads SGHVS; CDR2 reads FQNEAQ. CDR3 size: 17 residues. V was shortened by 5 bases and J by 0 bases, with 17 bases between the two germline ends. The CDR3 nucleotides read TGTGCCAGCAGCCATAGATCTACTGGAAGCTCTGGAAACACCATATATTTT. It codes for CASSHRSTGSSGNTIYF.

The CDR3 DNA reads as TGTGCCAGCAGGCAGGGGGCTGGGTATGGTGAAGCTTTCTTT. Protein: CASRQGAGYGEAFF. This chain joins TRBV2 and TRBJ1-1; 8 bases line up with TRBD1. In germline, CDR1 is SNHLY, CDR2 FYNNEI. The trim removed 6 bases at V and 7 bases at J, leaving 10 bases unmatched. This CDR3 comprises 14 residues.